The next 14 T cell receptor beta chains were all read from a single sample in a study of T cell responses to AZD1222 COVID-19 vaccine. Some clones are missing from TCRdb's copy, which holds only in-frame ones; the method was immunoSEQ multiplex PCR. This table holds approximately 140,000 clones, more than 90% found once. The specimen was peripheral blood, collected 28 days after the second AZD1222 dose. Receptors were obtained from an adult who received the AZD1222 COVID-19 vaccine.

The gene calls are TRBV19 and TRBJ1-1; no definite D call. The germline gives CDR1 LNHDA, CDR2 SQIVND (reference sequence). Trimming removed 3 bases from V and 8 bases from J, with 13 bases in between. This CDR3 has 13 amino acids. CDR3 nucleotide sequence: TGTGCCAGTAGTATTCAATGGGGTAGCGAAGCTTTCTTT. Amino acid sequence: CASSIQWGSEAFF.

The chain couples TRBV1 to TRBJ1-2; the table's TRBD1 call for D was not verified on the DNA. TRBV1 is shown as a pseudogene. This CDR3 contains 16 residues. CDR3 in amino acids: CTSSQDLDREVDGYTF. The CDR3 DNA is TGCACCAGCAGCCAAGATTTGGACAGGGAGGTGGATGGCTACACCTTC.

The chain joins TRBV6-5 to TRBJ2-1; no definite D call. V gave up 5 bases and J gave up 0 bases, with 11 bases separating them. CDR3 length: 15 amino acids. CDR1 and CDR2 from the germline V gene are MNHEY and SVGAGI. CDR3 amino acids: CASSRVSVSYNEQFF. The CDR3 region has the DNA TGTGCCAGCAGTCGCGTGTCGGTCTCCTACAATGAGCAGTTCTTC.

This chain connects TRBV6-2 or TRBV6-3 to TRBJ2-5; D unclear. CDR1 MNHEY and CDR2 SVGEGT come from the germline V gene. The V gene lost 2 bases and the J gene lost 3 bases, with 16 bases spanning the gap. This CDR3 contains 16 residues. The chain's CDR3 is CASSYVGFTPKETQYF. In nucleotides, the CDR3 is TGTGCCAGCAGTTACGTGGGGTTCACCCCCAAAGAGACCCAGTACTTC.

The chain recombines TRBV18 with TRBJ2-1; 8 positions match TRBD1. The CDR3 loop spans 15 amino acids. Trimming took 3 bases from V and 5 from J; bases not matched to a gene: 6. The germline gives CDR1 KGHSH, CDR2 LQKENI. In nucleotides, the CDR3 is TGTGCCAGCTCACCCATAGGACAGGGACACAATGAGCAGTTCTTC. It is translated as CASSPIGQGHNEQFF.

The chain joins TRBV5-1 to TRBJ2-2, with a tentative D call TRBD1 (5 bases). Trimming took off 9 bases at V and 1 base at J, with 13 bases between the two ends. The CDR3 is 14 amino acids. Germline CDR1 SGHRS, CDR2 YFSETQ. The CDR3 is CATSGQGNTGELFF. In DNA, the CDR3 is TGCGCCACCTCCGGCCAGGGGAACACCGGGGAGCTGTTTTTT.

The V and J genes are TRBV27 and TRBJ1-3; a weak D match, TRBD1 (5 bases). This CDR3 is 14 amino acids long. V lost 8 bases, J lost 1 base, and 12 bases lay in between. Germline loops: CDR1 MNHEY, CDR2 SMNVEV (reference sequence). CDR3 DNA: TGTGCCAGCGGGGGTTGGGGATCTGGAAACACCATATATTTT. Amino acids: CASGGWGSGNTIYF.

The chain couples TRBV5-4 to TRBJ1-4; D is unresolved. This CDR3 has 14 residues. The germline gives CDR1 SGHNT, CDR2 YYREEE (reference sequence). With 3 bases removed from V and 6 bases from J, the gap between germline ends came to 12 bases. The chain's CDR3 is CASSSTFSDEKLFF. The CDR3 DNA is TGTGCCAGCAGCTCGACCTTCTCCGATGAAAAACTGTTTTTT.

This clone was counted a few times. The chain links TRBV3-1 (or the pseudogene TRBV3-2) to TRBJ1-2; TRBD1 might be the D (5 bases). The V gene lost 0 bases and the J gene lost 5 bases, with 16 bases spanning the gap. There are 16 residues in the CDR3. Germline V gives CDR1 LGHDT, CDR2 YNNKEL (reference sequence). The CDR3: CASSQDHPGTPYGYTF. DNA of the CDR3: TGTGCCAGCAGCCAAGACCACCCCGGGACGCCTTATGGCTACACCTTC.

This chain's CDR3 is CASSLAFDSSTDTQYF. CDR3 bases: TGTGCCAGCAGCTTGGCCTTTGACAGTAGCACAGATACGCAGTATTTT. This sequence joins TRBV5-8 and TRBJ2-3, with D possibly being TRBD1 (5 bases). This CDR3 is 16 amino acids long. CDR1 SGHTS and CDR2 YDEGEE come from the germline V gene. The ends were cut back, 0 bases at V and 0 bases at J, with 11 bases in the middle.

This rearrangement joins TRBV15 to TRBJ1-1; 7 nucleotides match TRBD1. CDR3 size: 16 residues. Germline V gives CDR1 LNHNV, CDR2 YYDKDF (reference sequence). With V trimmed by 1 base and J by 1 base, 6 bases remained unmatched. CDR3 in DNA: TGTGCCACCAGCAGAGTCCCAAACAGGGGGAACACTGAAGCTTTCTTT. Protein: CATSRVPNRGNTEAFF.

This chain links TRBV15 with TRBJ1-4; D unresolved. Per the germline V gene, CDR1 is LNHNV and CDR2 is YYDKDF (reference sequence). This CDR3 has 18 residues. The V end was cut by 1 base, the J end by 4 bases, with 19 bases between. The CDR3 loop is CATSRGINGLGFNEKLFF. Here the CDR3 DNA reads TGTGCCACCAGCAGAGGTATTAACGGACTAGGCTTTAATGAAAAACTGTTTTTT. Full variable domain (outside the CDR3, taken from reference TRBV15 and TRBJ1-4): DAMVIQNPRYQVTQFGKPVTLSCSQTLNHNVMYWYQQKSSQAPKLLFHYYDKDFNNEADTPDNFQSRRPNTSFCFLDIRSPGLGDTAMYLCATSRGINGLGFNEKLFFGSGTQLSVL.

The rearrangement links TRBV6-2 or TRBV6-3 to TRBJ2-5; unclear D gene. The CDR3 covers 14 residues. The germline V and J ends were trimmed by 2 bases and 4 bases, with 11 bases remaining between them. The germline V gene encodes CDR1 MNHEY and CDR2 SVGEGT. The CDR3 spells CASSYPARRETQYF. The CDR3 DNA reads TGTGCCAGCAGTTACCCAGCTAGAAGAGAGACCCAGTACTTC.

CDR3 region: CASSLRAGDGNEKLFF. The CDR3 nucleotides are TGCGCCAGCAGCTTGAGGGCAGGGGACGGGAATGAAAAACTGTTTTTT. The V and J genes are TRBV5-1 and TRBJ1-4; D possibly corresponds to TRBD1 (6 bases). The CDR3 spans 16 residues. The V gene lost 1 base and the J gene lost 5 bases, with 15 bases spanning the gap. The germline gives CDR1 SGHRS, CDR2 YFSETQ.